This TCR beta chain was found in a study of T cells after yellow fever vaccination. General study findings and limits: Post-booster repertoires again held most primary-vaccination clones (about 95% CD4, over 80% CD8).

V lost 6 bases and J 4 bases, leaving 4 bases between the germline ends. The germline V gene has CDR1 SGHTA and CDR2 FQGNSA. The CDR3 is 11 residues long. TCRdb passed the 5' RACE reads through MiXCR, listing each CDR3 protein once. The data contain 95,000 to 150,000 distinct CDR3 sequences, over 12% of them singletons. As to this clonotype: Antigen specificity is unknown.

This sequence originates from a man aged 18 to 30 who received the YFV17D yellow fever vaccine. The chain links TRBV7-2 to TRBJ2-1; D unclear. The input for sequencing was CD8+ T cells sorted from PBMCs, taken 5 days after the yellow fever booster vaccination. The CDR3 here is CASRGYNEQFF. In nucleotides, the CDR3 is TGTGCCAGCAGGGGATACAATGAGCAGTTCTTC.